The next 19 T cell receptor beta chains were all read from a single sample in a study of lymphopenia after photon versus proton radiotherapy. Measured with immunoSEQ multiplex PCR; TCRdb has only the in-frame clones, and not every one. This sample yields 25,000 to 30,000 clones, of which around 85% are seen a single time; under 6.5% belongs to the top ten. Sequenced here: peripheral blood, sampled from a patient treated with photon-based radiotherapy. Receptors were obtained from a man younger than 45 with gastric cancer.

This clone was observed a handful of times. This sequence joins TRBV28 and TRBJ2-3; TRBD2 aligns across 7 bases. The ends lost 5 bases at V and 4 bases at J; junction bases unmatched: 6. Germline CDR1 and CDR2: MDHEN and SYDVKM. The CDR3 has 14 residues. CDR3 nucleotide sequence: TGTGCCAGCAGTACGAGGGAGGGTTCAGATACGCAGTATTTT. This sequence encodes CASSTREGSDTQYF. Looking up the rest from reference TRBV28 and TRBJ2-3 gives the full variable domain: DVKVTQSSRYLVKRTGEKVFLECVQDMDHENMFWYRQDPGLGLRLIYFSYDVKMKEKGDIPEGYSVSREKKERFSLILESASTNQTSMYLCASSTREGSDTQYFGPGTRLTVL.

Sample share makes this clone medium-sized. The rearrangement links TRBV27 to TRBJ1-6, with 7 bases identical to TRBD1. The V and J ends lost 0 bases and 8 bases, in that order; junction bases with no gene match: 7. The CDR3 is 16 residues long. Germline lookup yields CDR1 MNHEY and CDR2 SMNVEV (reference sequence). CDR3 sequence: CASSLSVPGQYSPLHF. The CDR3 DNA follows: TGTGCCAGCAGTTTATCAGTCCCGGGACAGTATTCACCCCTCCACTTT.

The chain has TRBV6-5 and TRBJ2-1; weak D call: TRBD1 (6 bases). Deletions cut 2 bases from V and 10 bases from J, with 21 bases between. The CDR3 spans 16 residues. Per the germline V gene, CDR1 is MNHEY and CDR2 is SVGAGI. CDR3 sequence (DNA): TGTGCCAGCAGTTACAAGAGGGGGACCCCCGCTCGGGAGCAGTTCTTC. As protein: CASSYKRGTPAREQFF.

V is TRBV7-9 and J is TRBJ2-1; 7 bases match TRBD2. Per the germline V gene, CDR1 is SEHNR and CDR2 is FQNEAQ (reference sequence). There are 15 residues in the CDR3. J was trimmed by 10 bases and V by 5 bases; bases with no gene match: 14. CDR3 DNA: TGTGCCAGCAGCAAGGGTGGGGGGGATAATCGAGAGCAGTTCTTC. Its translation: CASSKGGGDNREQFF.

The J gene is TRBJ1-2, the V gene TRBV4-3; 11 positions match TRBD1. The CDR3 extends over 17 amino acids. The junction had 9 bases not matched to a gene; V was cut back by 3 bases and J by 3 bases. Germline V gene sequence: CDR1 LGHNA, CDR2 YSLEER. The CDR3 sequence is CASSHGTGGAIDYGYTF. The CDR3 DNA is TGCGCCAGCAGCCATGGGACAGGGGGTGCTATCGACTATGGCTACACCTTC.

This rearrangement joins TRBV2 to TRBJ1-4; D may be TRBD1 (5 bases). Germline lookup yields CDR1 SNHLY and CDR2 FYNNEI. V was pared by 7 bases and J by 8 bases, with 17 bases between. The CDR3 is 14 residues long. The CDR3: CASTRVGDQEKLFF. CDR3 bases: TGTGCCAGCACCCGGGTGGGGGACCAGGAAAAACTGTTTTTT. Looking up the rest from reference TRBV2 and TRBJ1-4 gives the full variable domain: EPEVTQTPSHQVTQMGQEVILRCVPISNHLYFYWYRQILGQKVEFLVSFYNNEISEKSEIFDDQFSVERPDGSNFTLKIRSTKLEDSAMYFCASTRVGDQEKLFFGSGTQLSVL.

The J gene is TRBJ2-3, the V gene TRBV10-2; 13 positions match TRBD2. The V segment lost 2 bases and the J segment 4 bases; nucleotides outside the gene matches: 6. This CDR3 spans 17 amino acids. Germline lookup yields CDR1 WSHSY and CDR2 SAAADI. The chain's CDR3 is CASSEREGLAGPDTQYF. The CDR3, as DNA: TGCGCCAGCAGTGAGAGGGAGGGACTAGCGGGGCCAGATACGCAGTATTTT.

This clone showed up just once. This CDR3 is CASSLRGARGDEQFF. CDR3 coding DNA: TGTGCCAGCAGCTTAAGGGGAGCCAGGGGAGATGAGCAGTTCTTC. The chain combines TRBV11-2 with TRBJ2-1; a possible D gene is TRBD1 (6 bases). Per the germline V gene, CDR1 is SGHAT and CDR2 is FQNNGV. Trimming removed 2 bases at V and 8 bases at J, with 16 bases between. The CDR3 has 15 residues.

The chain is built from TRBV29-1 and TRBJ1-4, with D possibly matching TRBD1 (5 bases). Deletions cut 6 bases from V and 0 bases from J, with 14 bases between. The CDR3 spans 15 residues. Germline CDR1 SQVTM, CDR2 ANQGSEA. Written as DNA, the CDR3 is TGCAGCGTCGGGGACCGCGGTGCAACTAATGAAAAACTGTTTTTT. Translating it yields CSVGDRGATNEKLFF.

The rearrangement links TRBV19 to TRBJ2-1; 10 bases line up with TRBD1. Trimming removed 3 bases from V and 3 bases from J; junction bases left unmatched: 5. This CDR3 is 16 amino acids long. CDR1 LNHDA and CDR2 SQIVND come from the germline V gene (reference sequence). This CDR3 reads CASSMRGQGVYNEQFF. The CDR3 DNA reads TGTGCCAGTAGTATGAGAGGACAGGGGGTCTACAATGAGCAGTTCTTC.

V and J are TRBV28 and TRBJ1-3; D unclear. The CDR3 runs to 15 residues. Germline lookup yields CDR1 MDHEN and CDR2 SYDVKM. V was pared by 2 bases and J by 0 bases, with 8 bases between. As DNA, the CDR3 is TGTGCCAGCAGTTTAACAGTCACCTCTGGAAACACCATATATTTT. It is translated as CASSLTVTSGNTIYF.

V usage is TRBV11-2 and J usage is TRBJ2-7, with 8 bases fitting TRBD1. The V and J ends lost 1 base and 4 bases, in that order; junction bases with no gene match: 9. The CDR3 contains 16 residues. Germline CDR1 and CDR2: SGHAT and FQNNGV. CDR3 nucleotide sequence: TGTGCCAGCAGCTTAGGGGCGGGGACAGGTTCGTACGAGCAGTACTTC. It codes for CASSLGAGTGSYEQYF.

V gene TRBV5-6 combines with J gene TRBJ1-1, with D unresolved. The ends were cut back, 3 bases at V and 0 bases at J, with 6 bases in the middle. The CDR3 spans 13 residues. Germline assignment: CDR1 SGHDT and CDR2 YYEEEE. The CDR3 DNA reads as TGTGCCAGCAGCTCGACCCTGAACACTGAAGCTTTCTTT. Translated: CASSSTLNTEAFF.

This clone was seen more than once but under ten times. The rearrangement links TRBV27 to TRBJ1-4, with TRBD1 identical over 9 bases. This CDR3 has 14 amino acids. Germline loops: CDR1 MNHEY, CDR2 SMNVEV (reference sequence). V shed 5 bases and J 7 bases; nucleotides not matched to a gene: 5. CDR3 coding DNA: TGTGCCAGCAGTACTGCGGACAGGGGTGAAAAACTGTTTTTT. This codes for CASSTADRGEKLFF.

This clone is a singleton in its sample. The rearrangement links TRBV18 to TRBJ1-2; 9 bases line up with TRBD1. The CDR3 contains 15 residues. Unmatched junction bases numbered 12, after V lost 2 bases and J lost 11 bases. Germline V gene lookup returns CDR1 KGHSH and CDR2 LQKENI. The CDR3 bases are TGTGCCAGCTCACCATCCCCGGGACAGGGAAAAATTTACACCTTC. It specifies CASSPSPGQGKIYTF.

CDR3 sequence: CASSPWGTEAFF. The CDR3 DNA reads TGTGCCAGCTCCCCCTGGGGCACTGAAGCTTTCTTT. The rearrangement uses TRBV18 and TRBJ1-1, with D uncertain. V was pared by 6 bases and J by 4 bases, with 9 bases between. Germline V gene sequence: CDR1 KGHSH, CDR2 LQKENI. CDR3 size: 12 residues. The complete variable domain, with remaining parts taken from reference TRBV18 and TRBJ1-1, reads NAGVMQNPRHLVRRRGQEARLRCSPMKGHSHVYWYRQLPEEGLKFMVYLQKENIIDESGMPKERFSAEFPKEGPSILRIQQVVRGDSAAYFCASSPWGTEAFFGQGTRLTVV.

The chain joins TRBV27 to TRBJ2-1; 7 bases align to TRBD2. After removal of 6 bases from V and 0 bases from J, the junction contained 8 bases not matched to a gene. Germline CDR1 reads MNHEY; CDR2 reads SMNVEV (reference sequence). This CDR3 spans 16 amino acids. The CDR3 here is CASRSRDYHSYNEQFF. The CDR3, as DNA: TGTGCCAGCAGGTCTCGGGACTACCACTCCTACAATGAGCAGTTCTTC.

This rearrangement joins TRBV6-1 to TRBJ2-2; D is uncertain. The CDR3 loop spans 13 amino acids. The germline V gene has CDR1 MNHNS and CDR2 SASEGT. V was shortened by 10 bases and J by 0 bases, with 9 bases between the two germline ends. For the CDR3, the DNA is TGTGCCAACGCCGAGCCGAACACCGGGGAGCTGTTTTTT. Translation: CANAEPNTGELFF.

This clone was observed once. V gene TRBV29-1 combines with J gene TRBJ1-2; maybe TRBD1 (5 bases). Germline V CDR1 and CDR2: SQVTM, ANQGSEA. The CDR3 sequence is 11 residues long. V shed 2 bases and J shed 9 bases, with 10 bases lying between them. CDR3 bases: TGCAGCGTTGAAACTTCAGGGAGCTACACCTTC. It specifies CSVETSGSYTF. The full variable domain, with the rest looked up from reference TRBV29-1 and TRBJ1-2, is SAVISQKPSRDICQRGTSLTIQCQVDSQVTMMFWYRQQPGQSLTLIATANQGSEATYESGFVIDKFPISRPNLTFSTLTVSNMSPEDSSIYLCSVETSGSYTFGSGTRLTVV.